The sequence of this T cell receptor beta chain was determined in a study of control samples from healthy donors and cancer patients (dated by TCRdb to the early 2020s). V and J lose 7 bases and 2 bases, and a span of 15 bases separates them. CDR1 and CDR2, per the germline V gene, are ENHRY and SYGVKD. The CDR3 covers 14 residues, taking in both the cysteine and the phenylalanine. CDR3 DNA is the only sequence kept; it has 42 bases, read in frame from the first base. The sample holds one count of this clone. Its antigen target is currently unknown. Base quality data are lacking; no much larger clone is found one base away. Libraries were constructed by the immunoSEQ multiplex PCR assay. Sourced from immuneACCESS, this table was stored by TCRdb with only in-frame sequences that have V and J called. A share of the clones is absent; for the studies checked, an unresolved V gene accounts for under half, and the remainder has no known explanation. The sample data list approximately 82,000 clones, and about 87% of these were observed just once. The top ten clonotypes cover about 18% of the sample.

Rearrangement joined TRBV10-3 to TRBJ2-7, with the D gene possibly TRBD1 or TRBD2, each one fitting 6 bases. The sequence was obtained from a man aged 50-60 years in good health. The material sequenced was blood. CDR3 loop: CAIKGGTNPYEQYF. The DNA reads TGTGCCATCAAAGGGGGGACGAACCCCTACGAGCAGTACTTC.